This T cell receptor beta chain is from a study of CD8+ T cells in alopecia areata. Treatment noted: oral pan-JAK inhibitor, 5-10 mg twice daily. Looked up from germline, CDR1 is LGHNA and CDR2 is YSLEER. This CDR3 contains 15 residues. Unmatched junction bases numbered 4, after V lost 1 base and J lost 7 bases. As the sequencing template, cDNA was produced by extracting RNA and reverse transcribing it. Here immunoSEQ multiplex PCR was the method, and the copy in TCRdb shows in-frame clones only, minus some. The sample carries under 300,000 clones, 60% recorded once. This clonotype originated in a human donor with alopecia areata. The rearrangement uses TRBV4-3 and TRBJ1-2, with TRBD1 identical over 12 bases. This specimen consisted of CD4+ T cells sorted from blood, obtained at week 52, from a patient treated with tofacitinib. CDR3 in DNA: TGCGCCAGCAGCCAAGGGGGACAGGGGGCGCGTGGCTACACCTTC. It is translated as CASSQGGQGARGYTF.